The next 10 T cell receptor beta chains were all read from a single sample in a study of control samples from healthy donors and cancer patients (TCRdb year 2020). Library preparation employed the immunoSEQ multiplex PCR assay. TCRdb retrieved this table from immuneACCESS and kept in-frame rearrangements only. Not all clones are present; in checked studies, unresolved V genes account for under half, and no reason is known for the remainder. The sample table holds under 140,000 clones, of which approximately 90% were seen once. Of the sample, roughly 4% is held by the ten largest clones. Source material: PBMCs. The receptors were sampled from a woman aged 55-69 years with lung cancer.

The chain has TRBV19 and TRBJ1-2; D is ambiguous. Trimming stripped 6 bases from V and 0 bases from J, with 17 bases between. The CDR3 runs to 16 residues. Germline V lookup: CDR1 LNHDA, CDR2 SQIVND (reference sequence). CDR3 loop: CASSRGYTPANYGYTF. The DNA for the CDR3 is TGTGCCAGTAGCCGGGGTTACACACCAGCTAACTATGGCTACACCTTC. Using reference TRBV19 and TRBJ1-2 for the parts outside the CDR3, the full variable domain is DGGITQSPKYLFRKEGQNVTLSCEQNLNHDAMYWYRQDPGQGLRLIYYSQIVNDFQKGDIAEGYSVSREKKESFPLTVTSAQKNPTAFYLCASSRGYTPANYGYTFGSGTRLTVV.

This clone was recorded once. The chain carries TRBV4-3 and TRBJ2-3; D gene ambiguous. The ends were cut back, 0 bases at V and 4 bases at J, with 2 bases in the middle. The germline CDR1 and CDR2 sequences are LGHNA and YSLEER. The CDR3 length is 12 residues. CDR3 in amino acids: CASSQEADTQYF. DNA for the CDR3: TGCGCCAGCAGCCAAGAAGCAGATACGCAGTATTTT.

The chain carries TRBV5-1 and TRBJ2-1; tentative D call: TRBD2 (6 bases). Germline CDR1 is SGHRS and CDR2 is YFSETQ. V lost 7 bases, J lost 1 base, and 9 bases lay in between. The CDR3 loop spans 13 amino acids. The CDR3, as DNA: TGCGCCAGCGGGGGAGGATCCTACAATGAGCAGTTCTTC. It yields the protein CASGGGSYNEQFF.

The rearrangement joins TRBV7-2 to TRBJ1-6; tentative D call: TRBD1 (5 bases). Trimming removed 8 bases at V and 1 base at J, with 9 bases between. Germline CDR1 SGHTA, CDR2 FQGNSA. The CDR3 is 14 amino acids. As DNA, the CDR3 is TGTGCCAGCTGTGAGGGGTCCTATAATTCACCCCTCCACTTT. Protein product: CASCEGSYNSPLHF.

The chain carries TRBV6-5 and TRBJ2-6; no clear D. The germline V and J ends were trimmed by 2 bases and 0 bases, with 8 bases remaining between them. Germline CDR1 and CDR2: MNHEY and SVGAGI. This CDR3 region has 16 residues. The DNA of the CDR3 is TGTGCCAGCAGTTACGACGGCTACTCTGGGGCCAACGTCCTGACTTTC. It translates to CASSYDGYSGANVLTF.

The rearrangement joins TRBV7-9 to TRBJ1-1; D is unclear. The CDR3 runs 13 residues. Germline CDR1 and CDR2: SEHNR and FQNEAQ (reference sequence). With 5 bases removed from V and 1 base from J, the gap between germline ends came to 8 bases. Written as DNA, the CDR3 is TGTGCCAGCAGCCGGTCGGAGAACACTGAAGCTTTCTTT. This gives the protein CASSRSENTEAFF. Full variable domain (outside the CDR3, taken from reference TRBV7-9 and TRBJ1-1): DTGVSQNPRHKITKRGQNVTFRCDPISEHNRLYWYRQTLGQGPEFLTYFQNEAQLEKSRLLSDRFSAERPKGSFSTLEIQRTEQGDSAMYLCASSRSENTEAFFGQGTRLTVV.

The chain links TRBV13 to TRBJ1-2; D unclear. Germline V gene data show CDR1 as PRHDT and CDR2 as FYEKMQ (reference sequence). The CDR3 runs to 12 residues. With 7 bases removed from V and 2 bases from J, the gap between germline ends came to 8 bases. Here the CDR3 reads CASTPGNYGYTF. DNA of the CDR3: TGTGCCAGCACCCCAGGAAACTATGGCTACACCTTC.

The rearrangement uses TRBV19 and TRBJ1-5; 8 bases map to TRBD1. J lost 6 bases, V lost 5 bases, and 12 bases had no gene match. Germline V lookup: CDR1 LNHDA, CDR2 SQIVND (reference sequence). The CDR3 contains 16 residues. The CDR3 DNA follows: TGTGCCAGTAGTTTTCTCGACAGGGGAAGAGGTCAGCCCCAGCATTTT. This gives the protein CASSFLDRGRGQPQHF.

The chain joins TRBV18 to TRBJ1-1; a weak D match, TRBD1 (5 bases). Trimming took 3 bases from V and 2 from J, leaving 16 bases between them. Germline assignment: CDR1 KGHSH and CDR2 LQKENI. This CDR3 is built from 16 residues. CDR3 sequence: CASSPQEGGENTEAFF. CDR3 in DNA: TGTGCCAGCTCACCGCAGGAAGGAGGGGAAAACACTGAAGCTTTCTTT.

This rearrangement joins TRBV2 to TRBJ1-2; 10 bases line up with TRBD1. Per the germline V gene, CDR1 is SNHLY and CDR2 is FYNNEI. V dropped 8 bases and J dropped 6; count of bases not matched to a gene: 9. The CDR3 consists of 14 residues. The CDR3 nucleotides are TGTGCCAGCCTCCCCGGGACAGGGGTGGATGGCTACACCTTC. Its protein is CASLPGTGVDGYTF.